This T cell receptor beta chain stems from a study of T cells after yellow fever vaccination. Turning to the study itself: Preparing low-cell-number fractions relied on SMART-Seq v4 Ultra Low Input.

Each CDR3 protein gets one entry after TCRdb re-called the 5' RACE reads with MiXCR. The sample yields around 360,000 distinct CDR3 sequences, approximately 10% seen once. Trimming cost V 4 bases and J 1 base; bases outside gene matches: 7. Germline assignment: CDR1 SGHDT and CDR2 YYEEEE. The CDR3 consists of 17 residues. The V and J genes are TRBV5-6 and TRBJ1-6, with TRBD1 identical over 8 bases. The sequence derives from a man aged 18 to 29 who received the YFV17D yellow fever vaccine. The sequences come from PBMCs, collected on the day of the first yellow fever vaccination. CDR3 bases: TGTGCCAGCAGCCGAAAAGACAGGGGATCCTATAATTCACCCCTCCACTTT. Its translation is CASSRKDRGSYNSPLHF.